Listed here is a single T cell receptor beta chain. Its antigen remains unknown. The source of the sample is a study of T cells expressing NK-cell markers. Study in general: Seropositivity for HCMV was found in seven of the eight sequenced donors, with one seronegative. Study observations and caveats: Of the CD8+ T cells in more than five donors, roughly 1.0-7.5% belonged to dominant NKG2C+ clonotypes. Similarly, these clonotypes led the CD3+CD56-NKG2C+ fraction as well in four donors.

This CDR3 spans 14 amino acids. Germline lookup yields CDR1 SGHRS and CDR2 YFSETQ. The authors generated TCR beta cDNA through 5'RACE template switching with UMIs. TCRdb re-called the 5' RACE reads; every CDR3 protein appears as one record, without DNA. This sample contains some 150,000 distinct CDR3 sequences. The TCR was taken from a woman between 50 and 59 years old in good health. V is TRBV5-1 and J is TRBJ1-2; TCRdb indicates TRBD1, and absent DNA this call remains unverified. Sequenced input: blood T cells: a sorted CD56 or NKG2C T cell subset, CD4+ or CD8+ T cells, or bulk PBMC T cells (not recorded which). CDR3 region: CASSSTGGASGYTF.